This TCR beta chain is from a study of blood T cell repertoires in COVID-19 (dated by TCRdb to 2018 to 2020). For the study in its entirety: Samples covering the acute and convalescent phases of COVID-19 were provided by collaborators in the United States, Italy and Spain. The material from the prospective study consisted of cDNA or gDNA derived from T cells, B-cell-depleted T cells, or PBMCs. Where available, HLA class I and class II types were taken from metadata supplied by the sample provider and were not determined by assay-based typing. Samples were obtained from the ongoing ImmuneRACE study (first 160 participants) and from 1,254 subjects provided by 6 global collaborators. The sample metadata nearly always contained a de-identified subject ID, COVID-19 status, age in years and sex. The dataset comprised deeply sampled blood TCRbeta repertoires from subjects exposed to, actively infected with, or recovered from COVID-19. The repertoires were released in a freely available public database intended as a resource for research on the immune response to SARS-CoV-2. On the study overall, not on this receptor specifically: The quantity of clinical and demographic metadata differed by source and by participant and was supplied without curation.

Participants in the prospective study were enrolled through a virtual design, were aged 18 to 89 years, and lived in 24 United States geographic areas. Cohort assignment in the prospective study relied on participant-reported clinical history from a screening survey and a study questionnaire. ImmuneRACE Cohort 3 recovered participants were defined by two consecutive negative NP/OP PCR tests, healthcare professional clearance, or symptom resolution. In the prospective study, mobile phlebotomists collected whole blood, serum and a nasopharyngeal or oropharyngeal swab from each participant. Additional blood draws and questionnaires over an approximately two-month period could optionally be provided by prospective study participants. Before DNA extraction, prospective study blood samples were shipped either frozen or at room temperature. V gives up 0 bases and J gives up 14 bases, and the segment between their germline ends measures 19 bases. Per the germline V gene (reference sequence), GTSNPN is the CDR1 and SVGIG is the CDR2. From its cysteine to its phenylalanine, the CDR3 spans 13 amino acids. Only the CDR3 region is kept as DNA, spanning 39 bases read in frame from base 1.

TCRbeta CDR3 regions were amplified from genomic DNA using the immunoSEQ Assay, a bias-controlled multiplex PCR. Concerning the study's data processing: The number of nucleated cells in each sample was estimated by amplification of reference gene primers within the assay. To quantify the absolute abundance of each unique TCRbeta CDR3 rearrangement, sequence reads were collapsed and filtered. For each sample, productive Simpson clonality was calculated as the square root of Simpson's diversity index over productive rearrangements. In TCRdb, the immuneACCESS table is reduced to in-frame sequences with V and J assigned. These tables do not hold every clone; where another copy was compared, an unresolved V gene accounts for under half, and the others remain unexplained. V and J calls and clone size are copied from that table; D and trimming were computed from the DNA. This sample lists around 300,000 clones; 89% were detected once. The leading ten clones occupy 1.7% of the sample.

To note about this clone: Its antigen is currently not known. Base-call qualities are not available, and no considerably larger clone is one nucleotide away.

Sequencing was carried out using PBMCs or T cells enriched from blood (not recorded which). The sequence was collected from a woman in her thirties or forties who had recovered from COVID-19. The chain was built from TRBV30 and TRBJ1-2; the D gene is perhaps TRBD1, on 6 matching bases. The CDR3 protein sequence reads: CAWSVQGITMRTF. The DNA reads as follows: TGTGCCTGGAGTGTTCAGGGGATAACTATGAGGACCTTC.